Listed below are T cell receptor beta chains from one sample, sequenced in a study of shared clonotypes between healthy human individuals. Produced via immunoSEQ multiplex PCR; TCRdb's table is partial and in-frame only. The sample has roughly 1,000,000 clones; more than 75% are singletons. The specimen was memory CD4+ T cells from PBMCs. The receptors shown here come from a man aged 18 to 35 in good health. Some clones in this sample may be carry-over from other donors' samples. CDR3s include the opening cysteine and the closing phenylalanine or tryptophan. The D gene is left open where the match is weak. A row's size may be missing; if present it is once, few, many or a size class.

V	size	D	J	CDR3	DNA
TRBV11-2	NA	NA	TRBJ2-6	CASRPLRAPGANVLTF	TGTGCCAGCAGACCCCTTAGGGCACCTGGGGCCAACGTCCTGACTTTC
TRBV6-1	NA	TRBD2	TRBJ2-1	CASRQGREGRGQFF	TGTGCCAGCAGGCAAGGGCGGGAGGGCCGAGGGCAGTTCTTC
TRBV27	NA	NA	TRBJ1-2	CASRWRDGYTF	TGTGCCAGCAGATGGCGGGATGGCTACACCTTC
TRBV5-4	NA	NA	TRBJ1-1	CASSPRGERRLVHTEAFF	TGTGCCAGCAGCCCGAGGGGGGAACGGCGGTTGGTTCACACTGAAGCTTTCTTT
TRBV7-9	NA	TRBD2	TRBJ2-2	CASSWTSGGKTGELFF	TGTGCCAGCAGTTGGACTAGCGGTGGAAAAACCGGGGAGCTGTTTTTT
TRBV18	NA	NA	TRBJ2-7	CASSPGDAAYEQYF	TGTGCCAGCTCACCAGGGGACGCCGCCTACGAGCAGTACTTC
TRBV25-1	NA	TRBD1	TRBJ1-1	CASSGTGGKGTEAFF	TGTGCCAGCAGTGGGACAGGGGGCAAGGGCACTGAAGCTTTCTTT
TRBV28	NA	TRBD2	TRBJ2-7	CASTEGGLYEQYF	TGTGCCAGCACCGAGGGAGGGCTCTACGAGCAGTACTTC
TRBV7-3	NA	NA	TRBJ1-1	CASSQQARENTEAFF	TGTGCCAGCAGCCAGCAAGCGCGGGAGAACACTGAAGCTTTCTTT
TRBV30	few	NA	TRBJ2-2	CAWRWGAATGELFF	TGTGCCTGGCGATGGGGGGCTGCCACCGGGGAGCTGTTTTTT
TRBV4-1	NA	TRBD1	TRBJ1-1	CASSRTGQQNTEAFF	TGCGCCAGCAGCCGGACGGGACAGCAAAACACTGAAGCTTTCTTT
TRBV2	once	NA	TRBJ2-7	CASSDLDGAREQYF	TGTGCCAGCAGTGATCTCGACGGGGCTCGTGAGCAGTACTTC
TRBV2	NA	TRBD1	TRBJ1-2	CASSGGADGYTF	TGTGCCAGCTCAGGGGGCGCGGATGGCTACACCTTC
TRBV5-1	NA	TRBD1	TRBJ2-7	CASSSTTGDAYEQYF	TGCGCCAGCAGCTCCACGACAGGGGACGCCTACGAGCAGTACTTC